These T cell receptor beta chains were read from a single sample in a study of CD8 T cells in ankylosing spondylitis. TCRdb called the 5' RACE reads again in MiXCR, with one record for every CDR3 protein. The profile shows 700,000 to 1,000,000 distinct CDR3 sequences, roughly 10% of them singletons. Sequenced input: blood, either unsorted or a sorted T cell fraction (not recorded which). The receptors were gathered from a male donor with ankylosing spondylitis. The CDR3 runs from the conserved cysteine through the conserved F or W. The order of the fields is CDR3 protein, CDR3 DNA, clone size, V gene, J gene, D gene. D genes are given only for firm matches. Clone size is not always given. Where it is, it says once, few, many or a class for expanded clones.

CDR3: CASSRQGRTTNEKLFF; DNA: TGTGCCAGCAGTCGACAGGGGCGAACAACTAATGAAAAACTGTTTTTT; size: few; V: TRBV2; J: TRBJ1-4; D: TRBD1
CDR3: CSANRAGDLSYEQYF; DNA: TGCAGTGCTAACCGGGCAGGTGATCTCTCCTACGAGCAGTACTTC; size: few; V: TRBV20-1; J: TRBJ2-7; D: -
CDR3: CSVGRGATNTEAFF; DNA: TGCAGCGTTGGGCGGGGGGCAACGAACACTGAAGCTTTCTTT; size: few; V: TRBV29-1; J: TRBJ1-1; D: -
CDR3: CASSRPYTGELFF; DNA: TGTGCCAGCAGTCGCCCATACACCGGGGAGCTGTTTTTT; size: few; V: TRBV6-2/TRBV6-3; J: TRBJ2-2; D: -
CDR3: CSASEGRKTQYF; DNA: TGCAGTGCTAGCGAGGGGAGAAAGACCCAGTACTTC; size: few; V: TRBV20-1; J: TRBJ2-5; D: -
CDR3: CASSTRTVSSTGELFF; DNA: TGTGCCAGCAGCACTCGGACAGTATCGAGCACCGGGGAGCTGTTTTTT; size: many; V: TRBV7-2; J: TRBJ2-2; D: -
CDR3: CASSFHSGEAGYTF; DNA: TGTGCCAGCAGCTTTCACAGCGGGGAGGCGGGCTACACCTTC; size: -; V: TRBV7-2; J: TRBJ1-2; D: -
CDR3: CATRGTRDADTQYF; DNA: TGTGCCACCAGGGGGACAAGGGACGCAGATACGCAGTATTTT; size: few; V: TRBV24-1; J: TRBJ2-3; D: -
CDR3: CASIHRGNQPQHF; DNA: TGTGCCAGCATCCACCGTGGAAATCAGCCCCAGCATTTT; size: many; V: TRBV6-2/TRBV6-3; J: TRBJ1-5; D: -
CDR3: CAISRTRDTQYF; DNA: TGTGCCATCAGTCGGACTCGGGATACGCAGTATTTT; size: many; V: TRBV10-3; J: TRBJ2-3; D: -
CDR3: CASRLRALETDTQYF; DNA: TGTGCCAGCAGACTTCGAGCCCTTGAAACAGATACGCAGTATTTT; size: -; V: TRBV7-9; J: TRBJ2-3; D: -
CDR3: CASSLTGSKNIQYF; DNA: TGTGCCAGCAGCTTAACGGGCTCTAAAAACATTCAGTACTTC; size: many; V: TRBV7-2; J: TRBJ2-4; D: -
CDR3: CASRDFPGVEYF; DNA: TGTGCCAGCAGGGACTTCCCGGGAGTGGAGTACTTC; size: many; V: TRBV6-5; J: TRBJ2-7; D: -
CDR3: CASSYSDGAQFF; DNA: TGTGCCAGCAGTTACTCGGATGGCGCGCAGTTCTTC; size: -; V: TRBV6-2/TRBV6-3; J: TRBJ2-1; D: -
CDR3: CAISGTGGAGELFF; DNA: TGTGCCATCAGTGGGACAGGGGGCGCCGGGGAGCTGTTTTTT; size: many; V: TRBV10-3; J: TRBJ2-2; D: TRBD1
CDR3: CSASLGQSYEQYF; DNA: TGCAGTGCTAGCCTGGGACAGTCCTACGAGCAGTACTTC; size: many; V: TRBV20-1; J: TRBJ2-7; D: TRBD1
CDR3: CASSFTRSYEQYF; DNA: TGTGCCAGCAGTTTCACCCGATCCTACGAGCAGTACTTC; size: few; V: TRBV12-3/TRBV12-4; J: TRBJ2-7; D: -
CDR3: CASSPNLGQQETQYF; DNA: TGTGCCAGCTCACCTAATCTCGGACAGCAAGAGACCCAGTACTTC; size: few; V: TRBV18; J: TRBJ2-5; D: -
CDR3: CSVRIGQWNTEAFF; DNA: TGCAGTGTTAGGATCGGACAGTGGAACACTGAAGCTTTCTTT; size: few; V: TRBV20-1; J: TRBJ1-1; D: -
CDR3: CASSLGLSSGANVLTF; DNA: TGCGCCAGCAGCTTAGGGCTCTCCTCTGGGGCCAACGTCCTGACTTTC; size: few; V: TRBV5-1; J: TRBJ2-6; D: -
CDR3: CSARQEYSTDTQYF; DNA: TGCAGTGCCCGACAGGAGTATAGCACAGATACGCAGTATTTT; size: many; V: TRBV20-1; J: TRBJ2-3; D: -
CDR3: CASSLVEDAYEQYF; DNA: TGTGCCAGCAGCTTAGTGGAAGATGCCTACGAGCAGTACTTC; size: few; V: TRBV7-9; J: TRBJ2-7; D: -
CDR3: CSASRETETQYF; DNA: TGCAGTGCTAGTAGGGAGACCGAGACCCAGTACTTC; size: -; V: TRBV20-1; J: TRBJ2-5; D: -
CDR3: CASSFTEALSTDTQYF; DNA: TGTGCCAGCAGTTTTACAGAAGCCCTTAGCACAGATACGCAGTATTTT; size: -; V: TRBV27; J: TRBJ2-3; D: -
CDR3: CASTDQAGNGYTF; DNA: TGCGCCAGCACCGACCAAGCAGGGAACGGCTACACCTTC; size: few; V: TRBV5-1; J: TRBJ1-2; D: -
CDR3: CSEGSLSYNEQFF; DNA: TGCAGTGAGGGTTCCCTCTCCTACAATGAGCAGTTCTTC; size: -; V: TRBV20-1; J: TRBJ2-1; D: -
CDR3: CASSQRDANSKFF; DNA: TGTGCCAGCAGCCAACGGGACGCTAACTCGAAGTTTTTT; size: few; V: TRBV7-9; J: TRBJ1-4; D: -
CDR3: CASSTAGNSVETQYF; DNA: TGTGCCAGCAGTACGGCGGGGAATTCTGTTGAGACCCAGTACTTC; size: -; V: TRBV28; J: TRBJ2-5; D: -
CDR3: CASSFHRATGELFF; DNA: TGTGCCAGCAGCTTCCACAGGGCTACCGGGGAGCTGTTTTTT; size: -; V: TRBV7-2; J: TRBJ2-2; D: -
CDR3: CAISEASYEQYF; DNA: TGTGCCATCAGTGAGGCCTCCTACGAGCAGTACTTC; size: -; V: TRBV10-3; J: TRBJ2-7; D: -
CDR3: CASSYRGGDQPQHF; DNA: TGTGCCAGCAGCTACAGGGGAGGAGATCAGCCCCAGCATTTT; size: many; V: TRBV12-3/TRBV12-4; J: TRBJ1-5; D: TRBD1
CDR3: CASSEQGSSNEKLFF; DNA: TGTGCCAGCAGCGAGCAGGGAAGTTCAAATGAAAAACTGTTTTTT; size: -; V: TRBV7-8; J: TRBJ1-4; D: -
CDR3: CASSLDGSKFNQPQHF; DNA: TGCGCCAGCAGCTTGGACGGATCTAAGTTCAATCAGCCCCAGCATTTT; size: -; V: TRBV5-1; J: TRBJ1-5; D: -
CDR3: CASQGLDALGQYF; DNA: TGTGCCAGCCAGGGACTAGACGCACTGGGGCAGTACTTC; size: few; V: TRBV27; J: TRBJ2-7; D: TRBD2
CDR3: CSPTAVSDTEAFF; DNA: TGCAGTCCCACCGCGGTTTCGGACACTGAAGCTTTCTTT; size: many; V: TRBV20-1; J: TRBJ1-1; D: -
CDR3: CASSHGERRGRFF; DNA: TGTGCCAGCAGCCATGGTGAGAGGAGGGGAAGGTTCTTC; size: few; V: TRBV6-1; J: TRBJ2-1; D: -
CDR3: CASTAGGGAGYNEQFF; DNA: TGTGCCAGTACGGCGGGCGGGGGGGCAGGATACAATGAGCAGTTCTTC; size: few; V: TRBV11-2; J: TRBJ2-1; D: TRBD2
CDR3: CATSRDPIGQYYTEAFF; DNA: TGTGCCACCAGCAGAGATCCCATCGGGCAGTACTACACTGAAGCTTTCTTT; size: many; V: TRBV15; J: TRBJ1-1; D: -
CDR3: CASSLFARLAGDNEQFF; DNA: TGTGCCAGCAGCTTGTTTGCGCGCCTAGCGGGGGACAATGAGCAGTTCTTC; size: few; V: TRBV5-6; J: TRBJ2-1; D: TRBD2
CDR3: CASSRTEAYEQYF; DNA: TGTGCCAGCAGCCGCACGGAGGCCTACGAGCAGTACTTC; size: many; V: TRBV4-2; J: TRBJ2-7; D: -
CDR3: CAIQLVTDYGYTF; DNA: TGTGCCATCCAGCTTGTGACAGACTATGGCTACACCTTC; size: few; V: TRBV6-1; J: TRBJ1-2; D: -
CDR3: CASSSPGPLFF; DNA: TGTGCCAGCTCATCCCCGGGACCCCTGTTTTTT; size: few; V: TRBV18; J: TRBJ2-2; D: -
CDR3: CASSPTEAGRTYEQYF; DNA: TGCGCCAGCAGCCCCACAGAGGCGGGAAGAACCTACGAGCAGTACTTC; size: -; V: TRBV5-1; J: TRBJ2-7; D: -
CDR3: CASSDYPRRNSPLHF; DNA: TGTGCCAGCAGTGATTATCCCCGGCGGAATTCACCCCTCCACTTT; size: many; V: TRBV2; J: TRBJ1-6; D: -
CDR3: CASSYTPGLAGEAKYEQYF; DNA: TGTGCCAGCAGTTATACTCCGGGACTAGCGGGAGAGGCTAAATACGAGCAGTACTTC; size: -; V: TRBV28; J: TRBJ2-7; D: TRBD2
CDR3: CASSRNTGVGETQYF; DNA: TGTGCCAGCAGCCGCAATACGGGGGTTGGCGAGACCCAGTACTTC; size: few; V: TRBV7-8; J: TRBJ2-5; D: -